The TCR beta chain described here comes from a study of blood T cell repertoires in COVID-19. Turning to the study itself: The origin of the acute and convalescent COVID-19 samples was the United States, Italy and Spain. In each case, the material was cDNA or gDNA derived from T cells, B-cell-depleted T cells, or PBMCs.

Method: immunoSEQ multiplex PCR; TCRdb's copy keeps in-frame clones and lacks some. The data show about 220,000 clones, with about 80% seen just once and more than 2% held by the top ten. The CDR3 is 14 amino acids. The germline gives CDR1 SQVTM, CDR2 ANQGSEA. J lost 8 bases, V lost 6 bases, and 12 bases had no gene match. Sequencing was carried out using peripheral blood. The sequence was obtained from a woman in her fifties or sixties with acute or convalescent COVID-19. The chain uses TRBV29-1 and TRBJ2-1; 8 nucleotides align to TRBD2. The CDR3 DNA reads TGCAGCGTCCTCAGACTAGCGTTTGGCGATGAGCAGTTCTTC. Amino acids: CSVLRLAFGDEQFF.